This T cell receptor (beta chain) was sequenced in a study of PD-1 blockade in classical Hodgkin lymphoma. The germline V gene encodes CDR1 LNHNV and CDR2 YYDKDF (reference sequence). V was pared by 1 base and J by 5 bases, with 8 bases of the junction left unmatched. This CDR3 comprises 16 residues. This table comes from immunoSEQ multiplex PCR, and its TCRdb copy is limited to in-frame clones, with some not included. Here the sample spans about 27,000 clones, 55% to 85% being singletons. Study observations and caveats: Unlike CD8+ TCR diversity, which did not rise significantly by C4D1, CD4+ TCR diversity did. Before treatment, complete responders showed about the same diversity as newly diagnosed patients.

In its sample, this clone was seen a few times. Its antigen remains unidentified. Stated time point: cycle 4 day 1 (C4D1), after about 6 weeks of nivolumab. Patients all relapsed after autologous stem cell transplantation, and there was variation in brentuximab vedotin exposure. The chain couples TRBV15 to TRBJ2-5, with 9 positions matching TRBD2. The TCR comes from a human donor with classical Hodgkin lymphoma. Specimen: peripheral blood mononuclear cells (PBMCs), collected before the fourth cycle of nivolumab. The CDR3 DNA follows: TGTGCCACCAGCAGAGGGGGACTAGCTCCCTCGGAGACCCAGTACTTC. Translated, it gives CATSRGGLAPSETQYF.